The following is a TCR beta chain sequence with its context. No antigen is known for it. The ends lost 7 bases at V and 0 bases at J; junction bases unmatched: 5. Germline CDR1 and CDR2: LNHDA and SQIVND (reference sequence). The CDR3 spans 15 residues. PCR was performed using 60 Vbeta and 13 Jbeta primers. Assay used: immunoSEQ multiplex PCR; TCRdb lists only in-frame clones, some missing. Here the sample spans more than 200,000 clones, over 65% being singletons. The data derive from a study of cytomegalovirus exposure and HLA in healthy donors. Overall study findings and caveats: With DRB1 most and HLA-C fewest, TCR association rates differed between HLA loci in a later analysis. In an earlier analysis, most TCR beta V segments were productive about 90% or about 30% of the time.

Missing from this donor's record is the CMV serostatus. The chain employs TRBV19 and TRBJ1-1; 10 bases line up with TRBD1. The TCR sequence derives from a human donor in good health. Sequencing was carried out using PBMCs. CDR3 bases: TGTGCCAGTACCCGGGACAGGGGTCTGAACACTGAAGCTTTCTTT. It is translated as CASTRDRGLNTEAFF.